These T cell receptor beta chains were read from a single sample in a study of CD4 T cells in relation to SARS-CoV-2 and coronaviruses. The repertoire was sequenced with immunoSEQ multiplex PCR; TCRdb's copy has only in-frame clones and lacks some. Of about 36,000 clones detected, more than 60% appear once; the ten largest clones hold 2.5% to 3%. These receptors have no identified antigens. The sequenced material came from memory CD4+ T cells from PBMCs, cultured in vitro. Source of these receptors: an adult with COVID-19. Each CDR3 is given with its conserved first and last residue. D genes are given only for firm matches. Some rows have no size entry. The others give once, few or many, or a class for an expanded clone.

>TRBJ2-1|NA|NA|TRBV12-3/TRBV12-4
TGTGCCAGCAGTTTTCGCCAAACCAATGAGCAGTTCTTC
CASSFRQTNEQFF
>TRBJ2-3|NA|NA|TRBV11-3
TGTGCCAGCAGCTTAAGTTCTCGCTACACAGATACGCAGTATTTT
CASSLSSRYTDTQYF
>TRBJ2-5|TRBD1|NA|TRBV5-8
TGTGCCAGCAGTTCACAGGGGGCGTCTCAAGAGACCCAGTACTTC
CASSSQGASQETQYF
>TRBJ2-3|NA|few|TRBV6-2/TRBV6-3
TGTGCCAGCAGTTATCGGTCGATAGAAATAGATACGCAGTATTTT
CASSYRSIEIDTQYF
>TRBJ2-7|TRBD1|NA|TRBV28
TGTGCCAGCAGTTTCCCGGGGACAGGGAGCGAGCAGTACTTC
CASSFPGTGSEQYF
>TRBJ2-3|NA|NA|TRBV7-9
TGTGCCAGCAGTTCCGGACACTGGAAGTATTTT
CASSSGHWKYF
>TRBJ2-5|TRBD2|NA|TRBV5-1
TGCGCCAGCGGGAGCGGGAGGGAGGAGACCCAGTACTTC
CASGSGREETQYF
>TRBJ2-1|TRBD2|NA|TRBV6-4
TGTGCCAGCAGTGGACTAGCGGGAGGTTACAATGAGCAGTTCTTC
CASSGLAGGYNEQFF
>TRBJ2-5|TRBD2|NA|TRBV19
TGTGCCACGCGAAGGGGACTAGAGGGGACCCAGTACTTC
CATRRGLEGTQYF
>TRBJ1-1|TRBD1|NA|TRBV18
TGTGCCAGCTCACCAGAGACAGGGGGCACTGAAGCTTTCTTT
CASSPETGGTEAFF
>TRBJ2-2|NA|NA|TRBV7-2
TGTGCCAGCAGCTTAGGGGTGGGGTCGAACACCGGGGAGCTGTTTTTT
CASSLGVGSNTGELFF
>TRBJ1-3|NA|few|TRBV4-1
TGCGCCAGCAGCCAAGATCGGGGCTCTGGAAACACCATATATTTT
CASSQDRGSGNTIYF